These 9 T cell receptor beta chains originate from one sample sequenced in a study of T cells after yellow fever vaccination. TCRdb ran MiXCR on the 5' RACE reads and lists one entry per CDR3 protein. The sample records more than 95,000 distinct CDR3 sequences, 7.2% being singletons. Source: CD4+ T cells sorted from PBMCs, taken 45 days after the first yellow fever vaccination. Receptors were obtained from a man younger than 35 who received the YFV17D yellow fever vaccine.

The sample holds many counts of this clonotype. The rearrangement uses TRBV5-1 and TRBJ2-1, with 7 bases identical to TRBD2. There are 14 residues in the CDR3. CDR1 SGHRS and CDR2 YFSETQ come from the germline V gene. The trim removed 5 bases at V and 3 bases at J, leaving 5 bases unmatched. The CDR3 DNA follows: TGCGCCAGCAGTCTCCGGGACTACTACAATGAGCAGTTCTTC. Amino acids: CASSLRDYYNEQFF.

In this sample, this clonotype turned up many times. CDR3 in DNA: TGTGCCAGCAGCCAGAATTCACCCCTCCACTTT. The encoded protein is CASSQNSPLHF. The V call is TRBV7-2, the J call TRBJ1-6, with D uncertain. Germline V CDR1 and CDR2: SGHTA, FQGNSA. V shed 5 bases and J shed 7 bases, with 3 bases lying between them. This CDR3 spans 11 amino acids.

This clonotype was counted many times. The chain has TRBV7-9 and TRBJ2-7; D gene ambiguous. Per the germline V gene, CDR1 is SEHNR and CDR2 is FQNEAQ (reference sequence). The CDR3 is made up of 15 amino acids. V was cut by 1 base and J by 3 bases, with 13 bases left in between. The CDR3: CASSLGVPSFYEQYV. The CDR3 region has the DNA TGTGCCAGCAGCTTAGGAGTTCCGAGTTTCTACGAGCAGTACGTC.

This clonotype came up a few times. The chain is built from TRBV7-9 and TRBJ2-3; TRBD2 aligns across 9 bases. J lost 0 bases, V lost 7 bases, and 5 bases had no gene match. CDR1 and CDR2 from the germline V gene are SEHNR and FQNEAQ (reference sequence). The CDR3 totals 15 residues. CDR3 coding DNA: TGTGCCAGCACCAAGACTAGCGGAAGCACAGATACGCAGTATTTT. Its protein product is CASTKTSGSTDTQYF. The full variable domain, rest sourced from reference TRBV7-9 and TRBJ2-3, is DTGVSQNPRHKITKRGQNVTFRCDPISEHNRLYWYRQTLGQGPEFLTYFQNEAQLEKSRLLSDRFSAERPKGSFSTLEIQRTEQGDSAMYLCASTKTSGSTDTQYFGPGTRLTVL.

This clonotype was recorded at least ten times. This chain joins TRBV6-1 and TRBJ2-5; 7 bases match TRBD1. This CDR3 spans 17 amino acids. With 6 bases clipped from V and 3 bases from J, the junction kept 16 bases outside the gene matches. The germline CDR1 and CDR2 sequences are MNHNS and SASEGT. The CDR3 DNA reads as TGTGCCAGCAGAGCCATTTTACAGGGGCTTGGGGAAGAGACCCAGTACTTC. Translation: CASRAILQGLGEETQYF.

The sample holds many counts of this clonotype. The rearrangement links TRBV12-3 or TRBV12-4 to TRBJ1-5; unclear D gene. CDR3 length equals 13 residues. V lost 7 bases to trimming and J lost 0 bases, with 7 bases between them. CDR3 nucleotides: TGTGCCAGCAATTCAGATAGCAATCAGCCCCAGCATTTT. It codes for CASNSDSNQPQHF.

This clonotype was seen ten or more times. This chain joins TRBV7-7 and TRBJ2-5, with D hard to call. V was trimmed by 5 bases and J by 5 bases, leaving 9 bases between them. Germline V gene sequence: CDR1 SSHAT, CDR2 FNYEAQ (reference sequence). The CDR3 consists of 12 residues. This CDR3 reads CASSAWKETQYF. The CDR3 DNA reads TGTGCCAGCAGCGCTTGGAAGGAGACCCAGTACTTC.

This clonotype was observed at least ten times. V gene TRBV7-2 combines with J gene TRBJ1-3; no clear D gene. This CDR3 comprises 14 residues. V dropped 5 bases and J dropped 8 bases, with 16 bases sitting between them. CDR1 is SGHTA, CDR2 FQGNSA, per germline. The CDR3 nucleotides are TGTGCCAGCAGCCCCGGGCCTTTAGCGGACACCATATATTTT. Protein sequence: CASSPGPLADTIYF.

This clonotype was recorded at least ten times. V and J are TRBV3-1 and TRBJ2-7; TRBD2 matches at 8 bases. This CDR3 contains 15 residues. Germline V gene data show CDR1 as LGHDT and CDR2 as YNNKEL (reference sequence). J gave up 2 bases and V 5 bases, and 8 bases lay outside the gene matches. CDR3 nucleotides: TGTGCCAGCAGCTTAATGCCGGGACTAGCCTACGAGCAGTACTTC. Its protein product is CASSLMPGLAYEQYF.